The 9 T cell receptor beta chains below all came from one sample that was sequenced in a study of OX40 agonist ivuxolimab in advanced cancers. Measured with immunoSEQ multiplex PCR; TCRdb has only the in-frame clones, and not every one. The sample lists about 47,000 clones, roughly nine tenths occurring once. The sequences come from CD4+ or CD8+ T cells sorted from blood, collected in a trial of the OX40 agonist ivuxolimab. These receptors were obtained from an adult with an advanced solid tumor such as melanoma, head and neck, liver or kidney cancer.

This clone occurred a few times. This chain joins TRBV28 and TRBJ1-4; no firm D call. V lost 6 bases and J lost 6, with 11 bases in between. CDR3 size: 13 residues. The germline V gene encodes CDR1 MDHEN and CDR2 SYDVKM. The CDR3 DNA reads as TGTGCCAGCAGCACTACGTGGGATGAAAAACTGTTTTTT. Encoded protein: CASSTTWDEKLFF. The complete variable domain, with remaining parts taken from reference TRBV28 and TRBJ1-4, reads DVKVTQSSRYLVKRTGEKVFLECVQDMDHENMFWYRQDPGLGLRLIYFSYDVKMKEKGDIPEGYSVSREKKERFSLILESASTNQTSMYLCASSTTWDEKLFFGSGTQLSVL.

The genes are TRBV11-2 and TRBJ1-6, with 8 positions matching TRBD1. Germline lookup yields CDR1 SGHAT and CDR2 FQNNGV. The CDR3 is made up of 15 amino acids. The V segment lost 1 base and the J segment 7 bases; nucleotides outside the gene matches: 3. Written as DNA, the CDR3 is TGTGCCAGCAGCTTAGGGCCAGGGGGCAATTCACCCCTCCACTTT. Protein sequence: CASSLGPGGNSPLHF.

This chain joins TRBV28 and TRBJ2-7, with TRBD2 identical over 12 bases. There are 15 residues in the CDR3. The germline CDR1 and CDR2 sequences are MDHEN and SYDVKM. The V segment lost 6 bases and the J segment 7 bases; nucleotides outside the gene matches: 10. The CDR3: CASSQTSGSLKEQYF. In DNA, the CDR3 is TGTGCCAGCAGCCAGACTAGCGGGAGTCTTAAAGAGCAGTACTTC. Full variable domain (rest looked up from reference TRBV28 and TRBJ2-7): DVKVTQSSRYLVKRTGEKVFLECVQDMDHENMFWYRQDPGLGLRLIYFSYDVKMKEKGDIPEGYSVSREKKERFSLILESASTNQTSMYLCASSQTSGSLKEQYFGPGTRLTVT.

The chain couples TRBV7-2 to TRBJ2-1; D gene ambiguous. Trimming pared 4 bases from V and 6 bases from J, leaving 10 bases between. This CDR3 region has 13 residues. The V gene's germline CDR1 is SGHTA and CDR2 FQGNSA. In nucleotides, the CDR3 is TGTGCCAGCAGCTCCTACTTTAGCAATGAGCAGTTCTTC. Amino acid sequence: CASSSYFSNEQFF.

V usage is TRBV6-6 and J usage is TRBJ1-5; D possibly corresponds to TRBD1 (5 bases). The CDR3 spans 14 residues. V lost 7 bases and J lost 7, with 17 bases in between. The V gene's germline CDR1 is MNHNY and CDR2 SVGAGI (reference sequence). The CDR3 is CASTSPGPLQPQHF. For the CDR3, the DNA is TGTGCCAGCACCTCTCCGGGACCCCTCCAGCCCCAGCATTTT.

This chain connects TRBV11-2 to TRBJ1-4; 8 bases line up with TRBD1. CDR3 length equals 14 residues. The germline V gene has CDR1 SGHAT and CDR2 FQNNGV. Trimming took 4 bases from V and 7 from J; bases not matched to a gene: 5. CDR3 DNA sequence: TGTGCCAGCAGCTCAGGACAGGGAGGTGAAAAACTGTTTTTT. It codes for CASSSGQGGEKLFF.

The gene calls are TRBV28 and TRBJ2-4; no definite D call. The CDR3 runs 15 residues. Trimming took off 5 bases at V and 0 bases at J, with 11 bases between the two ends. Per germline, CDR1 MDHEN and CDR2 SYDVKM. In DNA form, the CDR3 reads TGTGCCAGCAGTGAGTTTAGTCTAGCCAAAAACATTCAGTACTTC. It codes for CASSEFSLAKNIQYF.

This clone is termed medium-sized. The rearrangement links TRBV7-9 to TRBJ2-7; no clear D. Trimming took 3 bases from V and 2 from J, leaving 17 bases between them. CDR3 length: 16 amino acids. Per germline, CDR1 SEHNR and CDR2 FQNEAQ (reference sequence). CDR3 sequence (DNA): TGTGCCAGCAGCTTCGGCGGAAACGGCGAGACCTACGAGCAGTACTTC. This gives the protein CASSFGGNGETYEQYF.

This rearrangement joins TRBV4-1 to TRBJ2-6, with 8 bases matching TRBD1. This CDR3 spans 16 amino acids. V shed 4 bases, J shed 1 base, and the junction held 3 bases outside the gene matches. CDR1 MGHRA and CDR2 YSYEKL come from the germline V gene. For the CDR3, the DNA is TGCGCCAGCAGCCCGGGACAGGATTCTGGGGCCAACGTCCTGACTTTC. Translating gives CASSPGQDSGANVLTF.